Listed below are T cell receptor beta chains from one sample, sequenced in a study of blood T cell repertoires in COVID-19. Data came from immunoSEQ multiplex PCR; TCRdb stores just in-frame clones and leaves some out. The sample has around 130,000 clones; 85% are singletons. Sequenced sample: peripheral blood. Receptors were obtained from a man aged 45-60 years with acute or convalescent COVID-19. CDR3s include the opening cysteine and the closing phenylalanine or tryptophan. Fields, in order: clone size, D gene, V gene, J gene, CDR3 DNA, CDR3 protein. D genes are given only for firm matches. A clone size is listed for some rows: how often the clone was seen (once, few, many), or a class if it is expanded.

.	.	TRBV6-2/TRBV6-3	TRBJ1-5	TGTGCCAGCAGTTGGACACAAAATCAGCCCCAGCATTTT	CASSWTQNQPQHF
.	.	TRBV6-5	TRBJ2-7	TGTGCCAGCAGTTACTCCAGGGAAGCCTACGAGCAGTACTTC	CASSYSREAYEQYF
.	.	TRBV12-5	TRBJ2-2	TGTGCTAGTGCTCCGACTAGTGGCACCGGGGAGCTGTTTTTT	CASAPTSGTGELFF
.	.	TRBV15	TRBJ1-2	TGTGCCACCAGCATTAGAGCGTTTAACTATGGCTACACCTTC	CATSIRAFNYGYTF
.	.	TRBV30	TRBJ2-5	TGTGCCTGGGGCTTAAGAGGCGGGACCCAGTACTTC	CAWGLRGGTQYF
.	TRBD1	TRBV18	TRBJ1-3	TGTGCCAGCTCACCAGACAGGGGGACTGGAAACACCATATATTTT	CASSPDRGTGNTIYF
.	.	TRBV30	TRBJ1-5	TGTGCCTGGAGTCCCCGGACAGTTAGCAATCAGCCCCAGCATTTT	CAWSPRTVSNQPQHF
.	TRBD1	TRBV7-9	TRBJ1-5	TGTGCCAGCAGCTTAGGCACAGGGGTCAATCAGCCCCAGCATTTT	CASSLGTGVNQPQHF
.	TRBD1	TRBV6-5	TRBJ1-2	TGTGCCAGCAGTCGGGACAGCTATGGCTACACCTTC	CASSRDSYGYTF
.	.	TRBV28	TRBJ1-2	TGTGCCAGCAGTCTCCCTGCTGGGGGGTATGGCTACACCTTC	CASSLPAGGYGYTF
.	TRBD2	TRBV7-9	TRBJ2-1	TGTGCCAGCAGCTTACAAAGCGGGGGGGCCAATGAGCAGTTCTTC	CASSLQSGGANEQFF
.	TRBD1	TRBV6-6	TRBJ1-2	TGTGCCAGCAGTTCCGCGACAGGGTCTAACTATGGCTACACCTTC	CASSSATGSNYGYTF
once	TRBD1	TRBV6-6	TRBJ1-2	TGTGCCAGCAGTCGAGGACAGGGGGCGGGTGACTATGGCTACACCTTC	CASSRGQGAGDYGYTF
once	TRBD1	TRBV5-1	TRBJ1-4	TGCGCCAGCAGCGTAGGACAGGGGAGAAATGAAAAACTGTTTTTT	CASSVGQGRNEKLFF
.	TRBD1	TRBV5-4	TRBJ2-2	TGTGCCAGCAGCAGCGACAGGGGTTCGAACACCGGGGAGCTGTTTTTT	CASSSDRGSNTGELFF
few	TRBD1	TRBV5-6	TRBJ2-7	TGTGCCAGCCAGACAGGGGGTCTCTACGAGCAGTACTTC	CASQTGGLYEQYF
.	TRBD1	TRBV7-9	TRBJ2-7	TGTGCCAGCAGCACATCAACCGGGACAGCCGCCTACGAGCAGTACTTC	CASSTSTGTAAYEQYF
.	.	TRBV4-1	TRBJ1-5	TGCGCCAGCAGCACTTCGGGGGGTGGCAATCAGCCCCAGCATTTT	CASSTSGGGNQPQHF
.	.	TRBV18	TRBJ1-6	TGTGCCAGCTCACCAGGCGACAGGATTTCACCCCTCCACTTT	CASSPGDRISPLHF
.	.	TRBV18	TRBJ2-7	TGTGCCAGCTCACCATATCCGAGAGGTTCCTCCTACGAGCAGTACTTC	CASSPYPRGSSYEQYF
.	TRBD1	TRBV30	TRBJ1-6	TGTGCCTGGAGTGTACAGGGGGATTCACCCCTCCACTTT	CAWSVQGDSPLHF
.	TRBD1	TRBV5-1	TRBJ1-3	TGCGCCAGCAGCCTGACAGGGAATGGAAACACCATATATTTT	CASSLTGNGNTIYF
.	TRBD2	TRBV13	TRBJ2-1	TGTGCCAGCAGCCTAGGACTAGCCTCCTACAATGAGCAGTTCTTC	CASSLGLASYNEQFF
.	.	TRBV5-1	TRBJ2-1	TGCGCCAGCAGCACCGGCGGGGGCGGTGAGCAGTTCTTC	CASSTGGGGEQFF
.	TRBD2	TRBV19	TRBJ2-1	TGTGCCAGTAGTATAGTGGGCGGGGGGGGCGATGAGCAGTTCTTC	CASSIVGGGGDEQFF
.	.	TRBV30	TRBJ1-2	TGTGCCTGGGTGAAGGACCGCGGGGGCTACACCTTC	CAWVKDRGGYTF
.	.	TRBV6-1	TRBJ2-1	TGTGCCAGCAGTGAAGGGGTTTGGGTGATTCAAGCGGGTGAGCAGTTCTTC	CASSEGVWVIQAGEQFF
.	.	TRBV3-1/TRBV3-2	TRBJ1-2	TGTGCCAGCAGCCAAGTGGAGGCGGGTGGCTACACCTTC	CASSQVEAGGYTF